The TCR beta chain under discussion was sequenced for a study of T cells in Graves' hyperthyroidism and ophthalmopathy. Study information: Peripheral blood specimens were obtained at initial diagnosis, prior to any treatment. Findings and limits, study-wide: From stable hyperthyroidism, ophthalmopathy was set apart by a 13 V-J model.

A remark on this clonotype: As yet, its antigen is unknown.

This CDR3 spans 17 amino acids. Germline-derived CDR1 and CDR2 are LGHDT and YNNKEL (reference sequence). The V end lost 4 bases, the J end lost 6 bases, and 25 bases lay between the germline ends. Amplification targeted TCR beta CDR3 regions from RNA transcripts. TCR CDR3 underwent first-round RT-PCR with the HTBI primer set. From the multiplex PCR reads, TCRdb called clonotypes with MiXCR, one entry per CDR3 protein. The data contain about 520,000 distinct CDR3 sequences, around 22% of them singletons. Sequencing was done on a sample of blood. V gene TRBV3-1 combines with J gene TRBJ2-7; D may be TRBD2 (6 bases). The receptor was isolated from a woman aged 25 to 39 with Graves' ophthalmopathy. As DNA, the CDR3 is TGTGCCAGCAGCCGAGGAGTGGTGAGAGGGGAGGTGGGCGAGCAGTACTTC. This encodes CASSRGVVRGEVGEQYF.